This T cell receptor (beta chain) was identified during a study of radiation and T cells in renal cell carcinoma. Study background: Nephrectomy followed 15 Gy stereotactic body radiation by 4 weeks. Points from the study as a whole: Top tumor clonotypes rose in blood 2 weeks post-radiation, then contracted.

The CDR3 extends over 12 amino acids. V lost 2 bases to trimming and J lost 3 bases, with 5 bases between them. CDR1 is LNHDA, CDR2 SQIVND, per germline (reference sequence). Assay used: immunoSEQ multiplex PCR; TCRdb lists only in-frame clones, some missing. The sample lists roughly 120,000 clones, roughly 77% occurring once. Time point of the sample: blood 2 weeks post-SBRT. Treatment of the sample: 15 Gy SBRT to primary tumor, nephrectomy 4 weeks later. This clone was counted once. Its antigen is unidentified. This TCR derives from a woman aged 55-69 years with renal cell carcinoma. The chain joins TRBV19 to TRBJ2-7; no clear D gene. The sequenced sample was blood, obtained from a patient whose treatment included radiotherapy and nephrectomy. This CDR3 is CASSIMGYEQYF. CDR3 nucleotide sequence: TGTGCCAGTAGTATAATGGGCTACGAGCAGTACTTC.